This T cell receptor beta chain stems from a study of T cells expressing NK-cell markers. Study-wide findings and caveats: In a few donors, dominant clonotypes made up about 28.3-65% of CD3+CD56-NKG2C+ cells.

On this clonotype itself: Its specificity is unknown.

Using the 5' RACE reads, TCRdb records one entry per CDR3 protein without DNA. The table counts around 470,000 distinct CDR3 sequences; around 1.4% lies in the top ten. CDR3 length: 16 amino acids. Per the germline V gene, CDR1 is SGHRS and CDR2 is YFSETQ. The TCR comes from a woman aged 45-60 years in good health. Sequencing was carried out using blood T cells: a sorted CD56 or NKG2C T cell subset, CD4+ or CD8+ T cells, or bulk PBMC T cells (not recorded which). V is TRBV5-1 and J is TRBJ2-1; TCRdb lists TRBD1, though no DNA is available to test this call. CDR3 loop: CASSLVGQGLYNEQFF.